Included here is one TCR beta chain sequence, with context. Its antigen is unidentified. This entry belongs to a study of cytomegalovirus exposure and HLA in healthy donors. General observations from the study: The study dropped some indistinguishable V segments, TRBV6-2 and TRBV6-3 among them.

V gave up 8 bases and J gave up 1 base, with 14 bases separating them. The germline V gene encodes CDR1 MDHEN and CDR2 SYDVKM. The CDR3 sequence is 14 residues long. Primers: 60 Vbeta forward and 13 Jbeta reverse. Only in-frame clones appear in the TCRdb table, and some are missing; sequencing was by immunoSEQ multiplex PCR. The sample's table shows 100,000 to 150,000 clones. Sequencing input: PBMCs. The V and J genes are TRBV28 and TRBJ1-2; D may be TRBD1 (6 bases). The receptor comes from a woman aged 40 to 55 in good health and CMV-seropositive. CDR3 region: CASQTGHDNYGYTF. The CDR3 nucleotides read TGTGCCAGCCAAACGGGACACGATAACTATGGCTACACCTTC.